Below are 32 T cell receptor beta chains sequenced from a single sample in a study of shared clonotypes between healthy human individuals. The table came from immunoSEQ multiplex PCR; TCRdb's copy has only in-frame clones and leaves some out. The sample includes roughly 1,000,000 clones, around three quarters seen only once; the top ten take around 0.6%. The sample comprised memory CD4+ T cells from PBMCs. The subset here: CD45RA-negative fraction. The source is a man aged 18 to 35 in good health. Some clones in this sample may be carry-over from other donors' samples.

This clone was recorded many times. The V gene is TRBV28, the J gene TRBJ1-5; no firm D call. CDR3 length: 14 residues. The V gene's germline CDR1 is MDHEN and CDR2 SYDVKM. V was clipped by 5 bases and J by 4 bases, with 12 bases between them. This CDR3 reads CASSTTGGNQPQHF. DNA for the CDR3: TGTGCCAGCAGTACGACGGGCGGAAATCAGCCCCAGCATTTT.

This clone turned up a few times. A single base is all that separates this from a far larger clone, so a read error is likely. This chain joins TRBV7-3 and TRBJ2-2; tentative D call: TRBD2 (5 bases). CDR1 and CDR2 (germline): SGHTA, FQGTGA. The CDR3 loop spans 12 amino acids. The CDR3 bases are TGTGCCAGCAGCCCCTCGATCGGGGAGCGGTTTTTT. Protein: CASSPSIGERFF.

The gene calls are TRBV9 and TRBJ2-7; D remains ambiguous. Trimming stripped 4 bases from V and 4 bases from J, with 21 bases between. The CDR3 totals 16 residues. CDR1 and CDR2 from the germline V gene are SGDLS and YYNGEE. CDR3 loop: CASSPLSGRTIYEQYF. In nucleotides, the CDR3 is TGTGCCAGCAGCCCCCTTTCGGGCAGGACGATTTACGAGCAGTACTTC.

The chain links TRBV19 to TRBJ2-1; D might be TRBD2 (7 bases). The CDR3 totals 15 residues. The germline CDR1 and CDR2 sequences are LNHDA and SQIVND (reference sequence). The germline V and J ends were trimmed by 5 bases and 2 bases, with 13 bases remaining between them. This CDR3 reads CASSRGALPYNEQFF. The CDR3 DNA reads TGTGCCAGTAGTCGGGGGGCTCTTCCCTACAATGAGCAGTTCTTC.

J is TRBJ2-2 and V is TRBV29-1; either TRBD1 or TRBD2 may fit D (5 bases each). Germline lookup yields CDR1 SQVTM and CDR2 ANQGSEA. The V end lost 5 bases, the J end lost 2 bases, and 18 bases lay between the germline ends. CDR3 length equals 16 residues. The CDR3 nucleotides are TGCAGCGTTCCTCATGGGACCAGCCTCAACACCGGGGAGCTGTTTTTT. It encodes CSVPHGTSLNTGELFF.

This chain connects TRBV4-1 to TRBJ1-5, with D possibly being TRBD1 (6 bases). The germline CDR1 and CDR2 sequences are MGHRA and YSYEKL. V dropped 1 base and J dropped 3 bases, with 16 bases sitting between them. This CDR3 spans 17 amino acids. Here the CDR3 reads CASSQGSGGPSNQPQHF. CDR3 nucleotides: TGCGCCAGCAGCCAAGGTTCTGGGGGGCCCTCCAATCAGCCCCAGCATTTT.

The genes are TRBV7-8 and TRBJ2-5, with D perhaps being TRBD1 or TRBD2 (6 bases each). The germline V gene encodes CDR1 SGHVS and CDR2 FQNEAQ. This CDR3 region has 13 residues. V was shortened by 5 bases and J by 5 bases, with 12 bases between the two germline ends. This CDR3 is CASSPGGRETQYF. The DNA for the CDR3 is TGTGCCAGCAGCCCTGGGGGGCGCGAGACCCAGTACTTC.

This clone was counted a few times. The chain combines TRBV7-2 with TRBJ1-1; D unclear. The CDR3 consists of 14 residues. Trimming took off 5 bases at V and 0 bases at J, with 10 bases between the two ends. Looked up from germline, CDR1 is SGHTA and CDR2 is FQGNSA. CDR3 region: CASSLFSLNTEAFF. CDR3 sequence (DNA): TGTGCCAGCAGCCTATTCTCCTTGAACACTGAAGCTTTCTTT.

There are a few counts of this clone. The V call is TRBV19, the J call TRBJ1-2, with D hard to call. The CDR3 covers 15 residues. Per germline, CDR1 LNHDA and CDR2 SQIVND (reference sequence). The germline V and J ends were trimmed by 5 bases and 4 bases, with 17 bases remaining between them. The CDR3 protein is CASSFNDPGVYGYTF. CDR3 DNA sequence: TGTGCCAGTAGTTTCAACGACCCCGGAGTCTATGGCTACACCTTC.

The V and J genes are TRBV27 and TRBJ2-5; 8 nucleotides line up with TRBD1. Germline lookup yields CDR1 MNHEY and CDR2 SMNVEV (reference sequence). CDR3 length: 20 amino acids. The junction had 20 bases not matched to a gene; V was cut back by 2 bases and J by 3 bases. The CDR3 DNA reads as TGTGCCAGCAGTTTAAAGCCCCCACAACGATGGGCACAGGGGGAAGAGACCCAGTACTTC. It yields the protein CASSLKPPQRWAQGEETQYF.

V and J are TRBV28 and TRBJ1-4; D perhaps matches TRBD1 (6 bases). The germline V gene has CDR1 MDHEN and CDR2 SYDVKM. CDR3 size: 14 residues. V lost 5 bases and J 8 bases, leaving 15 bases between the germline ends. CDR3 in DNA: TGTGCCAGCAGTACAGCTGGGGGCGGCGAAAAACTGTTTTTT. This gives the protein CASSTAGGGEKLFF.

This clone has just a few counts. The rearrangement links TRBV5-1 to TRBJ2-4, with 8 bases lining up with TRBD1. The V and J ends lost 4 bases and 0 bases, in that order; junction bases with no gene match: 6. There are 16 residues in the CDR3. Germline-derived CDR1 and CDR2 are SGHRS and YFSETQ. Here the CDR3 DNA reads TGCGCCAGCAGCATAGGACAGGGATTAGCCAAAAACATTCAGTACTTC. Protein: CASSIGQGLAKNIQYF.

The chain employs TRBV7-2 and TRBJ2-3; TRBD2 matches 11 bases. The CDR3 has 16 residues. The germline CDR1 and CDR2 sequences are SGHTA and FQGNSA. The trim removed 5 bases at V and 7 bases at J, leaving 11 bases unmatched. The CDR3 DNA is TGTGCCAGCAGCATCCCCGGTAGCGGGAGGGTAAATACGCAGTATTTT. As protein: CASSIPGSGRVNTQYF.

The chain recombines TRBV19 with TRBJ1-5; no reliable D call. The V end lost 6 bases, the J end lost 1 base, and 16 bases lay between the germline ends. Germline V gene sequence: CDR1 LNHDA, CDR2 SQIVND (reference sequence). The CDR3 is made up of 16 amino acids. CDR3 protein: CASSLEQRRSNQPQHF. CDR3 nucleotide sequence: TGTGCCAGTAGCCTGGAGCAACGGAGAAGCAATCAGCCCCAGCATTTT.

This chain connects TRBV7-9 to TRBJ2-2; D remains unclear. Germline V gene sequence: CDR1 SEHNR, CDR2 FQNEAQ (reference sequence). The CDR3 has 13 residues. Trimming cost V 2 bases and J 7 bases, with 8 bases left between them. The DNA for the CDR3 is TGTGCCAGCAGCTTATCAGTGGGCGGGGAGCTGTTTTTT. Amino acid sequence: CASSLSVGGELFF.

This clone was detected only once. CDR3 region: CASTGGTGNTGELFF. CDR3 nucleotides: TGCGCCAGCACCGGTGGGACAGGGAACACCGGGGAGCTGTTTTTT. The chain uses TRBV5-1 and TRBJ2-2; the match to TRBD1 covers 8 bases. Germline CDR1 SGHRS, CDR2 YFSETQ. V was clipped by 6 bases and J by 1 base; unmatched bases: 5. The CDR3 is made up of 15 amino acids.

The V call is TRBV6-5, the J call TRBJ2-1; D unclear. This CDR3 comprises 14 residues. Germline loops: CDR1 MNHEY, CDR2 SVGAGI. V was cut by 2 bases and J by 6 bases, with 11 bases left in between. For the CDR3, the DNA is TGTGCCAGCAGTTACGCCAAACGACGCAATGAGCAGTTCTTC. Translation gives CASSYAKRRNEQFF.

The chain recombines TRBV6-1 with TRBJ1-3; D remains unclear. This CDR3 is built from 14 residues. Trimming took 0 bases from V and 7 from J, leaving 10 bases between them. In germline, CDR1 is MNHNS, CDR2 SASEGT. The CDR3 sequence: CASSEAWGWNTIYF. The CDR3 nucleotides read TGTGCCAGCAGTGAAGCTTGGGGTTGGAACACCATATATTTT.

V usage is TRBV12-5 and J usage is TRBJ1-3; perhaps TRBD1 as D (6 bases). This CDR3 spans 14 amino acids. The V end lost 10 bases, the J end lost 2 bases, and 15 bases lay between the germline ends. Germline CDR1 LGHNT, CDR2 FRNRAP. CDR3 DNA sequence: TGTGCTATTAGCAGGGGTTTCCCTGGAAACACCATATATTTT. It translates to CAISRGFPGNTIYF.

CDR3 sequence: CASSEGGISGASYNEQFF. For the CDR3, the DNA is TGTGCCAGCAGTGAAGGGGGTATTAGCGGAGCTTCCTACAATGAGCAGTTCTTC. J is TRBJ2-1 and V is TRBV2; TRBD2 might be the D (6 bases). Germline V gives CDR1 SNHLY, CDR2 FYNNEI. Between the trimmed V and J ends, which lost 1 base and 1 base, there was a span of 17 bases. The CDR3 covers 18 residues. Looking up the rest from reference TRBV2 and TRBJ2-1 gives the full variable domain: EPEVTQTPSHQVTQMGQEVILRCVPISNHLYFYWYRQILGQKVEFLVSFYNNEISEKSEIFDDQFSVERPDGSNFTLKIRSTKLEDSAMYFCASSEGGISGASYNEQFFGPGTRLTVL.

The chain combines TRBV5-1 with TRBJ1-1, with 9 bases lining up with TRBD1. Germline V gene data show CDR1 as SGHRS and CDR2 as YFSETQ. The CDR3 contains 15 residues. V dropped 0 bases and J dropped 3; count of bases not matched to a gene: 3. The CDR3 region is CASSLDGDRDTEAFF. The CDR3 DNA follows: TGCGCCAGCAGCTTGGATGGGGACAGGGACACTGAAGCTTTCTTT.

The genes are TRBV28 and TRBJ1-2; 11 bases are shared with TRBD1. Looked up from germline, CDR1 is MDHEN and CDR2 is SYDVKM. The CDR3 totals 15 residues. The ends lost 8 bases at V and 8 bases at J; junction bases unmatched: 13. DNA for the CDR3: TGTGCCAGCTTTGCCCCGGGACAGGGGGTCGGGGGCTACACCTTC. It encodes CASFAPGQGVGGYTF.

The rearrangement joins TRBV29-1 to TRBJ1-6; 7 bases agree with TRBD1. The CDR3 has 12 residues. J gave up 8 bases and V 5 bases, and 3 bases lay outside the gene matches. Germline lookup yields CDR1 SQVTM and CDR2 ANQGSEA. The CDR3 bases are TGCAGCGTTTCCACAGGGGATTCACCCCTCCACTTT. Its translation: CSVSTGDSPLHF.

This chain uses TRBV4-1 with TRBJ1-2, with D uncertain. Trimming pared 0 bases from V and 7 bases from J, leaving 12 bases between. The CDR3 loop spans 14 amino acids. Germline CDR1 reads MGHRA; CDR2 reads YSYEKL. CDR3 nucleotides: TGCGCCAGCAGCCAAGACCCGGGCAGCGTTGGCTACACCTTC. Its protein is CASSQDPGSVGYTF.

This chain uses TRBV28 with TRBJ2-4, with 10 positions matching TRBD1. The CDR3 covers 14 residues. The germline gives CDR1 MDHEN, CDR2 SYDVKM. Germline trimming cut 6 bases from V and 11 bases from J; bases unmatched to any gene: 10. The CDR3 DNA follows: TGTGCCAGCAGGACAGGGGGCGGGGTATTATTTCAGTACTTC. This encodes CASRTGGGVLFQYF.

The chain couples TRBV4-1 to TRBJ1-1; tentative D call: TRBD1 (5 bases). Looked up from germline, CDR1 is MGHRA and CDR2 is YSYEKL. The CDR3 consists of 15 residues. V lost 4 bases, J lost 3 bases, and 15 bases lay in between. Here the CDR3 reads CASSRTLVGDTEAFF. Here the CDR3 DNA reads TGCGCCAGCAGCCGGACGCTAGTGGGGGACACTGAAGCTTTCTTT.

The chain combines TRBV4-1 with TRBJ2-1; D is tentatively TRBD1 or TRBD2 (7 bases each). Trimming removed 0 bases from V and 7 bases from J, with 19 bases in between. CDR3 length: 17 residues. The germline gives CDR1 MGHRA, CDR2 YSYEKL. The chain's CDR3 is CASSQEGWRQGGNEQFF. CDR3 in DNA: TGCGCCAGCAGCCAAGAAGGGTGGAGACAGGGAGGGAATGAGCAGTTCTTC.

This clone was counted only a few times. The genes are TRBV28 and TRBJ1-3; D remains unclear. Trimming removed 3 bases at V and 8 bases at J, with 11 bases between. The CDR3 has 13 residues. CDR1 and CDR2 from the germline V gene are MDHEN and SYDVKM. In DNA, the CDR3 is TGTGCCAGCAGTTTCTTACAGTTGGACACCATATATTTT. This translates into CASSFLQLDTIYF.

This clone was seen a few times. The chain joins TRBV18 to TRBJ1-5; D is ambiguous. With 4 bases removed from V and 6 bases from J, the gap between germline ends came to 13 bases. CDR3 length: 14 amino acids. CDR1 and CDR2 (germline): KGHSH, LQKENI. CDR3 in amino acids: CASSLTRIGQPQHF. The CDR3 DNA follows: TGTGCCAGCTCACTAACCCGGATTGGTCAGCCCCAGCATTTT.

The CDR3 nucleotides read TGCAGCGTCCGACGGGGGATGAACACTGAAGCTTTCTTT. This encodes CSVRRGMNTEAFF. V gene TRBV29-1 combines with J gene TRBJ1-1, with D tentatively TRBD1 (5 bases). The CDR3 is made up of 13 amino acids. Per the germline V gene, CDR1 is SQVTM and CDR2 is ANQGSEA. V lost 6 bases and J lost 0, with 11 bases in between.

The chain is built from TRBV6-5 and TRBJ2-5; 8 nucleotides align to TRBD1. V dropped 2 bases and J dropped 5; count of bases not matched to a gene: 4. The length of the CDR3 is 14 residues. Per the germline V gene, CDR1 is MNHEY and CDR2 is SVGAGI. DNA for the CDR3: TGTGCCAGCAGTTACACCAGGGGGCGGGAGACCCAGTACTTC. Its translation is CASSYTRGRETQYF.

CDR3 protein: CASSSSGYGDEQYF. The DNA for the CDR3 is TGTGCCAGCAGCTCGAGCGGATATGGGGACGAGCAGTACTTC. The chain has TRBV13 and TRBJ2-7, with a weak D call TRBD2 (5 bases). CDR3 length equals 14 residues. Germline V gene lookup returns CDR1 PRHDT and CDR2 FYEKMQ (reference sequence). The V gene lost 4 bases and the J gene lost 5 bases, with 15 bases spanning the gap. Together with reference TRBV13 and TRBJ2-7, the CDR3 gives the full variable domain: AAGVIQSPRHLIKEKRETATLKCYPIPRHDTVYWYQQGPGQDPQFLISFYEKMQSDKGSIPDRFSAQQFSDYHSELNMSSLELGDSALYFCASSSSGYGDEQYFGPGTRLTVT.